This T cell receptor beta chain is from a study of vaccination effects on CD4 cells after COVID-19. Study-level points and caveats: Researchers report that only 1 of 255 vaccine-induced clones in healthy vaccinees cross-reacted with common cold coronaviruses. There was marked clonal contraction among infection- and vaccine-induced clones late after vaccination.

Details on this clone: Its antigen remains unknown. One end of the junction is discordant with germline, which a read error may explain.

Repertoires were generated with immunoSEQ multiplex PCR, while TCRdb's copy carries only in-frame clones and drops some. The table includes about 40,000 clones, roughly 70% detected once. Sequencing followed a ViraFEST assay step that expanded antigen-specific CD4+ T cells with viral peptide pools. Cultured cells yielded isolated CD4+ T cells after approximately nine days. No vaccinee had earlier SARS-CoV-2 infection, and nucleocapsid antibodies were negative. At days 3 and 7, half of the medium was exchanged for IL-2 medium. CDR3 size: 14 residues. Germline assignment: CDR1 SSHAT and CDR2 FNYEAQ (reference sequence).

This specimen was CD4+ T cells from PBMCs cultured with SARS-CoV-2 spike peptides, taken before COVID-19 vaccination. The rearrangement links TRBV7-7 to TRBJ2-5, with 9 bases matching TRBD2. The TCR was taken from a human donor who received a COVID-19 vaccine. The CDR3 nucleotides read TGTGCTAGCAGCCCTACTAGCGGGCGGGTGACCCAGTACTTC. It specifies CASSPTSGRVTQYF.